The present T cell receptor (beta chain) was sequenced within a study of B cell selection in AIRE deficiency (dated by TCRdb to the late 2010s). Regarding the complete study: A comparison of TCRbeta repertoires of sorted blood CD4+ conventional T cells and regulatory T cells was made between AIRE-deficient patients and healthy controls. The TCR-sequenced cohort comprised about five AIRE-deficient APECED patients and about five healthy control donors. Overall study results and their limits: Among some 3,500 shared Treg TCRbeta sequences, over 30% were shared exclusively among healthy donors and around 10% exclusively among patients, which suggests that Treg selection is less efficient in the absence of AIRE. Sequencing covered only TCRbeta chains, and 35% to 40% of shared healthy-donor Treg sequences were also present in healthy Tconv, possibly due to differing TCRalpha chains. About 30% of Treg TCRbeta sequences shared among healthy donors appeared in patient Tconv cells, suggesting diversion of Treg-biased clones into the Tconv compartment. CDR3s were shorter in shared Treg sequences, reflecting a bias toward rearrangements that have few non-templated nucleotide insertions. TCRBV gene usage, CDR3 length and TCR diversity in Tconv and Treg cells from AIRE-deficient patients were found to be similar to those in cells from healthy donors.

In regard to this clone: Its antigen is unknown. Base qualities are not provided; no much larger clone lies one nucleotide away.

The immunoSEQ platform was used to sequence the TCRbeta chain. From the authors' description of their analysis: When conventional T cell repertoires were pooled, around 1.2x10^5 distinct in-frame TCRbeta sequences were obtained from patients and over 130,000 from healthy donors. Treg TCRbeta sequences shared by two or more individuals were defined as public, and these public Treg TCRbeta sequences were subsequently searched for in Tconv repertoires. Differences between groups were assessed by Mann-Whitney U tests with Bonferroni-Dunn correction in GraphPad Prism 7.03. TCRdb provides this immuneACCESS table in a form limited to in-frame rearrangements. Some clones are lacking; in checked studies, under half of them reflect an unresolved V gene, and why the rest are absent is not known. V and J calls and clone size are as listed in that table; D and trimming were resolved from the DNA. This sample holds about 25,000 clones; around 95% were observed only once. The ten largest account for approximately 0.2% of the sample.

CD4+CD127+ cells were sorted as the conventional CD4 T cell population. Control samples were obtained from healthy donors who were not related to the patients. A FACSAria flow cytometer was used to sort the Tconv and Treg cells intended for TCRbeta sequencing. The sorted cells went into 5-ml round-bottom polystyrene tubes, and the dry cell pellets were then frozen at -80 degrees C until sequencing. The sample comprised CD4+CD127+ conventional T cells sorted from PBMCs. The clonotype comes from a human donor in good health.

The CDR3 protein sequence reads: CATSSPFYADTQYF. At the DNA level, the sequence is TGTGCCACGTCCTCACCCTTTTACGCAGATACGCAGTATTTT. This chain is built from TRBV28 and TRBJ2-3; no D gene is confidently identified. As encoded in the germline V gene, CDR1 is MDHEN while CDR2 is SYDVKM. Between the V and J ends, shortened by 10 bases and 4 bases respectively, the junction contains 18 bases. The CDR3 spans 14 residues, from the cysteine through the phenylalanine. Left in the record is the CDR3 DNA by itself, 42 bases read in frame from the first base. When the CDR3 is completed using the reference TRBV28 and TRBJ2-3 genes on either side, the full variable domain is DVKVTQSSRYLVKRTGEKVFLECVQDMDHENMFWYRQDPGLGLRLIYFSYDVKMKEKGDIPEGYSVSREKKERFSLILESASTNQTSMYLCATSSPFYADTQYFGPGTRLTVL.